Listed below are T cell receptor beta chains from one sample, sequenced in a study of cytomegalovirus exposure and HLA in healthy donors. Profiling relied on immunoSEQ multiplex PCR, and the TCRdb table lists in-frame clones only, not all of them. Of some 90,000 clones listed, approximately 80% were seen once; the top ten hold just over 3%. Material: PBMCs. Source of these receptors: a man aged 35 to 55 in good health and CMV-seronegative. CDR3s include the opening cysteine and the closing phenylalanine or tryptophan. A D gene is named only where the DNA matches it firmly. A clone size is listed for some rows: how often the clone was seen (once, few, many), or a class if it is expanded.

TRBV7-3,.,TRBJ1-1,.,CASSSAGMLTEAFF,TGTGCCAGCAGCTCCGCAGGGATGCTTACTGAAGCTTTCTTT
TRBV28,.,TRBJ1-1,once,CASSLGYMADMNTEAFF,TGTGCCAGCAGTTTAGGGTACATGGCGGACATGAACACTGAAGCTTTCTTT
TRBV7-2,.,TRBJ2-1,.,CASFTASPYNEQFF,TGTGCCAGCTTTACGGCTAGTCCCTACAATGAGCAGTTCTTC
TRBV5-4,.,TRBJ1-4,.,CASSLAATNEKLFF,TGTGCCAGCAGCTTGGCCGCAACTAATGAAAAACTGTTTTTT
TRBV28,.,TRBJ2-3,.,CASRLPLQGVGQYF,TGTGCCAGCAGGTTGCCCCTACAGGGAGTTGGGCAGTATTTT
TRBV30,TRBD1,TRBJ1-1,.,CAWIRVAGGTLRDTEAFF,TGTGCCTGGATTCGTGTGGCAGGGGGCACTCTCCGTGACACTGAAGCTTTCTTT
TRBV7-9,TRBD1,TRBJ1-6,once,CASSNGTGYSPLHF,TGTGCCAGCAGCAATGGGACAGGGTATTCACCCCTCCACTTT
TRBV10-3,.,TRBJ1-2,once,CAISESPKELRGYTF,TGTGCCATCAGTGAGTCGCCAAAGGAGCTAAGGGGCTACACCTTC
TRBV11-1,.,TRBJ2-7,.,CASSSIATYEQYF,TGTGCCAGCAGTTCCATCGCGACCTACGAGCAGTACTTC
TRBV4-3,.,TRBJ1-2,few,CASSQDRSGTRGGYTF,TGCGCCAGCAGCCAAGACAGGTCCGGCACTCGGGGTGGCTACACCTTC
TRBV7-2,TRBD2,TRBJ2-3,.,CASSLVRGGVDTQYF,TGTGCCAGCAGCTTAGTTCGGGGGGGCGTAGATACGCAGTATTTT
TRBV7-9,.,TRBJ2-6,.,CASSLKGHTIHSGANVLTF,TGTGCCAGCAGCTTAAAGGGACACACGATTCACTCTGGGGCCAACGTCCTGACTTTC
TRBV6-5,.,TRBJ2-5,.,CASSYIPSGSQETQYF,TGTGCCAGCAGTTACATCCCGAGCGGCTCACAAGAGACCCAGTACTTC
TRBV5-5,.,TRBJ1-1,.,CASSWGDRGTEAFF,TGTGCCAGCAGCTGGGGGGACCGTGGCACTGAAGCTTTCTTT
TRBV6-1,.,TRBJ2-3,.,CASREVYPRTDTQYF,TGTGCCAGCAGAGAGGTTTACCCCCGCACAGATACGCAGTATTTT
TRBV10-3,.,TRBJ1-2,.,CAISEGQYGYTF,TGTGCCATCAGTGAGGGGCAGTATGGCTACACCTTC
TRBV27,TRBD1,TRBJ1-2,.,CASSYQQGYYGYTF,TGTGCCAGCAGTTACCAACAGGGGTACTATGGCTACACCTTC
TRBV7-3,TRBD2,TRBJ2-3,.,CASSLQAGGTDTQYF,TGTGCCAGCAGCTTACAGGCGGGGGGGACAGATACGCAGTATTTT
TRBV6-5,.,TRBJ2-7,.,CASSYPPPGEQYF,TGTGCCAGCAGTTACCCCCCCCCGGGCGAGCAGTACTTC
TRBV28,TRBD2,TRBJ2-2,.,CASSLLSERGLSGELFF,TGTGCCAGCAGTTTATTATCGGAGCGGGGGTTGTCCGGGGAGCTGTTTTTT
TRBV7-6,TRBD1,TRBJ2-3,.,CASSSGTGAISTDTQYF,TGTGCCAGCAGCTCCGGGACAGGGGCCATAAGCACAGATACGCAGTATTTT
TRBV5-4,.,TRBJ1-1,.,CASSWRDRNTEAFF,TGTGCCAGCAGCTGGCGGGACCGGAACACTGAAGCTTTCTTT
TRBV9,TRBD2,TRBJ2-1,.,CASSVSSGGNREQFF,TGTGCCAGCAGCGTATCTAGCGGGGGGAATCGTGAGCAGTTCTTC
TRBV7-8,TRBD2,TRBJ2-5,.,CASSLGRTSLGETQYF,TGTGCCAGCAGCTTAGGGCGGACTAGCTTAGGAGAGACCCAGTACTTC
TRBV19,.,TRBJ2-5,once,CASSPMETRETQYF,TGTGCCAGTAGCCCTATGGAAACTAGGGAGACCCAGTACTTC
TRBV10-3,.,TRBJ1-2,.,CAISESSGTYGYTF,TGTGCCATCAGTGAGTCATCGGGGACTTATGGCTACACCTTC
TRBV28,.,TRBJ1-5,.,CASSPLRGGSNQPQHF,TGTGCCAGCAGTCCCCTAAGGGGAGGAAGCAATCAGCCCCAGCATTTT
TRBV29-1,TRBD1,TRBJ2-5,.,CSVGTGGQETQYF,TGCAGCGTGGGGACAGGGGGGCAAGAGACCCAGTACTTC
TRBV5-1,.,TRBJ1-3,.,CASGPGAGNTIYF,TGCGCCAGCGGCCCGGGGGCTGGAAACACCATATATTTT
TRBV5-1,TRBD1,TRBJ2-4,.,CASSPGQGVNIQYF,TGCGCCAGCAGCCCGGGACAGGGGGTCAACATTCAGTACTTC
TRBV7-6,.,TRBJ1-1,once,CASSLGQNTEAFF,TGTGCCAGCAGCTTAGGTCAGAACACTGAAGCTTTCTTT
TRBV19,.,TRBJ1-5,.,CASSAGFSQPQHF,TGTGCCAGTAGTGCAGGGTTCAGTCAGCCCCAGCATTTT
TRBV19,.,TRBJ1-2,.,CASSIEGGNYGYTF,TGTGCCAGTAGTATAGAAGGGGGAAACTATGGCTACACCTTC
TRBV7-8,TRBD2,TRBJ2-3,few,CASRLRRLAGGITDTQYF,TGTGCCAGCAGGTTACGGAGGCTAGCGGGGGGGATCACAGATACGCAGTATTTT
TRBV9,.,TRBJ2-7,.,CASSVTGRSLTEQYF,TGTGCCAGCAGCGTAACAGGTCGATCGCTGACCGAGCAGTACTTC
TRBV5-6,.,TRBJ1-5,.,CASSLWGDQPQHF,TGTGCCAGCAGCTTGTGGGGGGATCAGCCCCAGCATTTT
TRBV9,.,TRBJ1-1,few,CASSRAGGTEAFF,TGTGCCAGCAGCCGAGCAGGAGGGACTGAAGCTTTCTTT
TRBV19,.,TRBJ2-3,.,CASMRGRYTDTQYF,TGTGCCAGTATGCGGGGGCGATACACAGATACGCAGTATTTT
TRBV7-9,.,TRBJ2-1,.,CASSPSGTGGSFF,TGTGCCAGCAGCCCATCCGGGACTGGTGGGTCGTTCTTC
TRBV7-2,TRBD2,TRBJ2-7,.,CASSLVGQGGNEQYF,TGTGCCAGCAGCTTAGTTGGGCAGGGAGGGAACGAGCAGTACTTC
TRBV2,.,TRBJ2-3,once,CASHRGGTDTQYF,TGTGCCAGCCACCGCGGGGGCACAGATACGCAGTATTTT
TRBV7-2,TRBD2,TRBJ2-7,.,CASSPREGYEQYF,TGTGCCAGCAGCCCTCGGGAGGGGTACGAGCAGTACTTC
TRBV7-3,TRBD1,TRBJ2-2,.,CASSAQTGYGELFF,TGTGCCAGCAGCGCCCAGACAGGGTACGGGGAGCTGTTTTTT
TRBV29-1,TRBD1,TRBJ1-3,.,CSVEGRGPGNTIYF,TGCAGCGTTGAGGGCAGGGGGCCTGGAAACACCATATATTTT
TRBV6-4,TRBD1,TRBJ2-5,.,CASSPTPGQGRETQYF,TGTGCCAGCAGTCCTACTCCGGGACAGGGACGAGAGACCCAGTACTTC
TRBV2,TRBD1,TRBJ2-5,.,CASSTWTGSETQYF,TGTGCCAGCAGTACCTGGACAGGGTCAGAGACCCAGTACTTC
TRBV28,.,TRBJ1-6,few,CAGGSSYNSPLHF,TGTGCCGGGGGGAGCTCCTATAATTCACCCCTCCACTTT
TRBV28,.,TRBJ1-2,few,CASSARGVGGYTF,TGTGCCAGCAGCGCACGGGGGGTGGGAGGCTACACCTTC
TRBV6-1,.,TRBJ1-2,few,CASSATTRVVYGYTF,TGTGCCAGCAGTGCTACGACCAGGGTAGTCTATGGCTACACCTTC
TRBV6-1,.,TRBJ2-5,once,CASTPPGSGQETQYF,TGTGCCAGCACCCCCCCGGGGAGCGGGCAAGAGACCCAGTACTTC
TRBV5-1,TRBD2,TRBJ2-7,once,CASSLPPGLAGASYEQYF,TGCGCCAGCAGCTTGCCCCCTGGACTAGCGGGGGCCTCCTACGAGCAGTACTTC
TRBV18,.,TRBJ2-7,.,CASSKAGAMWEQYF,TGTGCCAGCTCAAAGGCAGGCGCAATGTGGGAGCAGTACTTC
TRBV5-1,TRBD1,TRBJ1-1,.,CASSLGDSYSGTEAFF,TGCGCCAGCAGCTTAGGGGACAGCTACAGTGGCACTGAAGCTTTCTTT
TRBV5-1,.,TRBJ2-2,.,CASGYPDSDNTGELFF,TGCGCCAGCGGGTACCCTGACAGTGATAACACCGGGGAGCTGTTTTTT
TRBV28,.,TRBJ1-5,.,CASSPQVAGYNQPQHF,TGTGCCAGCAGTCCCCAGGTCGCGGGGTACAATCAGCCCCAGCATTTT